The sequence of this T cell receptor (beta chain) was determined in a study of shared clonotypes between healthy human individuals. About the research overall: Each donor's CD8 memory used one plate, CD8 naive two, each CD4 subset three. Study observations and caveats: Sharing across four donors was highest in naive CD4 (approximately 5%) and lowest in memory CD8 (roughly 0.4%). Investigators collected only blood, and repertoires in tissues likely differ.

Positive CCR7 selection of CD45RO-negative cells yielded the naive CD8 cells, and terminally differentiated effector memory CD45RA+ cells were excluded. The table lists this clone with a count of one. Antigen: not known. CDR1 is GTSNPN and CDR2 is SVGIG in the germline V gene (reference sequence). Trimming removed 2 bases from V and 8 bases from J; junction bases left unmatched: 5. There are 14 residues in the CDR3. TCRdb's table, derived via immunoSEQ multiplex PCR, lists solely in-frame clones and lacks some. The sample has approximately 2,200,000 clones, approximately 94% seen once. The sample consisted of naive CD8+ T cells from PBMCs. This chain links TRBV30 with TRBJ2-1, with TRBD2 matching over 11 bases. The clonotype originates from a man younger than 30 in good health. Some clones in this sample may be carry-over from other donors' samples. As DNA, the CDR3 is TGTGCCTGGAGTTGGTTAGCGGGAGGGGATGAGCAGTTCTTC. Residues: CAWSWLAGGDEQFF. Full variable domain (missing parts from reference TRBV30 and TRBJ2-1): SQTIHQWPATLVQPVGSPLSLECTVEGTSNPNLYWYRQAAGRGLQLLFYSVGIGQISSEVPQNLSASRPQDRQFILSSKKLLLSDSGFYLCAWSWLAGGDEQFFGPGTRLTVL.